The 11 T cell receptor beta chains presented below share a single source sample, sequenced in a study of graft-versus-host responses after intestinal transplantation. No antigen is known for these receptors. TCRdb keeps only in-frame clones here, not all; method: immunoSEQ multiplex PCR. The table includes some 86,000 clones, 88% detected once. Sequenced material: unstimulated CD4+ T cells sorted from spleen or lymph node cells, taken before transplant. All receptors come from a human donor who was the organ donor for an intestinal transplant.

This clone was counted a single time. V gene TRBV18 combines with J gene TRBJ2-2; TRBD1 is a possible D gene (6 bases). CDR3 length equals 15 residues. Germline V gene lookup returns CDR1 KGHSH and CDR2 LQKENI. The V gene lost 3 bases and the J gene lost 5 bases, with 13 bases spanning the gap. The CDR3 sequence is CASSPDRTGTGELFF. CDR3 sequence (DNA): TGTGCCAGCTCACCTGACAGGACGGGAACCGGGGAGCTGTTTTTT.

In DNA form, the CDR3 reads TGTGCCAGCAGTAGAGGTTTCGGTGAGCAGTTCTTC. Translated: CASSRGFGEQFF. The chain recombines TRBV27 with TRBJ2-1; D call uncertain. CDR3 length: 12 amino acids. Per germline, CDR1 MNHEY and CDR2 SMNVEV (reference sequence). Trimming took 5 bases from V and 9 from J, leaving 11 bases between them.

The rearrangement uses TRBV6-4 and TRBJ2-6; D unresolved. The V end lost 6 bases, the J end lost 1 base, and 10 bases lay between the germline ends. The CDR3 is made up of 15 amino acids. CDR1 is MRHNA, CDR2 SNTAGT, per germline. The CDR3 loop reads CASSPSSSGANVLTF. CDR3 bases: TGTGCCAGCAGCCCTTCTTCTTCTGGGGCCAACGTCCTGACTTTC.

CDR3 nucleotide sequence: TGTGCCAGCAGCCATAGGGGTTTGGTTGTCACAGATACGCAGTATTTT. It codes for CASSHRGLVVTDTQYF. The V gene is TRBV5-4, the J gene TRBJ2-3, with D possibly matching TRBD1 (5 bases). The CDR3 loop spans 16 amino acids. Looked up from germline, CDR1 is SGHNT and CDR2 is YYREEE (reference sequence). V was trimmed by 4 bases and J by 2 bases, leaving 17 bases between them.

The J gene is TRBJ1-1, the V gene TRBV21-1; TRBD1 reflects the table's D call only, with no check against the DNA. TRBV21-1 corresponds to a pseudogene. The CDR3 length is 14 residues. This CDR3 is CASSKGEGVSEAFF. CDR3 bases: TGTGCCAGCAGCAAAGGGGAAGGGGTATCTGAAGCTTTCTTT.

DNA of the CDR3: TGTGCCAGCTCACCCGGACAGCCCTCTTCCTACGAGCAGTACTTC. As protein: CASSPGQPSSYEQYF. The rearrangement links TRBV18 to TRBJ2-7; tentative D call: TRBD1 (6 bases). This CDR3 comprises 15 residues. Trimming removed 3 bases at V and 1 base at J, with 13 bases between. CDR1 is KGHSH, CDR2 LQKENI, per germline.

The chain joins TRBV7-2 to TRBJ1-2; D might be TRBD1 (6 bases). The CDR3 has 14 amino acids. Between the trimmed V and J ends, which lost 11 bases and 1 base, there was a span of 17 bases. CDR1 SGHTA and CDR2 FQGNSA come from the germline V gene. The CDR3 bases are TGTGCCGGTTTCAGGGACACCTATAACTATGGCTACACCTTC. Translating it yields CAGFRDTYNYGYTF.

The V and J genes are TRBV11-1 and TRBJ1-1; 10 bases are shared with TRBD1. CDR1 is SGHAT and CDR2 is FQDESV in the germline V gene (reference sequence). The CDR3 length is 15 residues. The ends lost 5 bases at V and 11 bases at J; junction bases unmatched: 14. The CDR3 reads CASSTRQGADMSAFF. The CDR3 bases are TGTGCCAGCAGCACGAGACAGGGGGCTGATATGAGCGCTTTCTTT.

V gene TRBV27 combines with J gene TRBJ2-7; 9 bases are a match to TRBD2. CDR3 size: 15 residues. The ends lost 0 bases at V and 4 bases at J; junction bases unmatched: 4. Germline CDR1 and CDR2: MNHEY and SMNVEV (reference sequence). CDR3 sequence: CASSLSAGGRYEQYF. CDR3 in DNA: TGTGCCAGCAGTTTATCGGCGGGAGGGCGGTACGAGCAGTACTTC.

A note on this clone: This specimen includes other DNA sequences encoding the same CDR3. The chain combines TRBV5-1 with TRBJ1-2; a weak D match, TRBD1 (5 bases). The CDR3 spans 14 residues. V was cut by 4 bases and J by 2 bases, with 12 bases left in between. Germline CDR1 is SGHRS and CDR2 is YFSETQ. CDR3 nucleotide sequence: TGCGCCAGCAGCGCGGGACTTAGGAACTATGGCTACACCTTC. It codes for CASSAGLRNYGYTF.

The chain employs TRBV5-6 and TRBJ1-3; D uncertain. Trimming stripped 0 bases from V and 0 bases from J, with 13 bases between. This CDR3 comprises 17 residues. Germline lookup yields CDR1 SGHDT and CDR2 YYEEEE. The CDR3 loop reads CASSLDRGGISGNTIYF. CDR3 bases: TGTGCCAGCAGCTTGGACCGGGGTGGGATCTCTGGAAACACCATATATTTT.